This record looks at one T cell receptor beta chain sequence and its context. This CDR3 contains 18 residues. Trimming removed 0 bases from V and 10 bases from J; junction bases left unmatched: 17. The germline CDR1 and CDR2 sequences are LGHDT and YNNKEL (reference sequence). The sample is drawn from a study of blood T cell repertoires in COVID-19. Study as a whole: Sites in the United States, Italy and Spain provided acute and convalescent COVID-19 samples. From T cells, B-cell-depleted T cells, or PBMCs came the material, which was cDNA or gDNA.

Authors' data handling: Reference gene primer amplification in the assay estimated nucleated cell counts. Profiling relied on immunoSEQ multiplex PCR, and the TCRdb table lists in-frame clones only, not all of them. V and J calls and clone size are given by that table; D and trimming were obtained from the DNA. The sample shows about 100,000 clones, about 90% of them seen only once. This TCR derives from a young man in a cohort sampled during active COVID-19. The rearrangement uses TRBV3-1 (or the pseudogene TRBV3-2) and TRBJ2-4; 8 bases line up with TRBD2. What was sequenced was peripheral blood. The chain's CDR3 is CASSQEKKERGGLGIQYF. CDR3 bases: TGTGCCAGCAGCCAAGAAAAAAAGGAACGGGGGGGCCTCGGAATTCAGTACTTC.